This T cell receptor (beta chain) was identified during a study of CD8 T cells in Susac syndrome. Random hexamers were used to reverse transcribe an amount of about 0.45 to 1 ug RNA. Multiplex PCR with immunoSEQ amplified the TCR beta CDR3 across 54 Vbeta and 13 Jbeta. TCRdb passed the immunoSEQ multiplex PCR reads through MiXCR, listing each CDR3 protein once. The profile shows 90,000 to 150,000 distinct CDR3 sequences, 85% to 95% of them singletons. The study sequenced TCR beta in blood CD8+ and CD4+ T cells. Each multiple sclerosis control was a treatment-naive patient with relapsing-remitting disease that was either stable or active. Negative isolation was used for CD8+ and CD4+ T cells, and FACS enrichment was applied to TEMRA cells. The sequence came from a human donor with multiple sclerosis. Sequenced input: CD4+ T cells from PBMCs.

CDR3 loop: CASSIMTGFTYGYTF. CDR3 in DNA: TGTGCCAGCAGCATTATGACAGGGTTCACCTATGGCTACACCTTC. The rearrangement links TRBV3-1 to TRBJ1-2; TRBD1 matches 7 bases. Germline lookup yields CDR1 LGHDT and CDR2 YNNKEL (reference sequence). This CDR3 spans 15 amino acids. V lost 5 bases, J lost 4 bases, and 10 bases stayed unmatched.